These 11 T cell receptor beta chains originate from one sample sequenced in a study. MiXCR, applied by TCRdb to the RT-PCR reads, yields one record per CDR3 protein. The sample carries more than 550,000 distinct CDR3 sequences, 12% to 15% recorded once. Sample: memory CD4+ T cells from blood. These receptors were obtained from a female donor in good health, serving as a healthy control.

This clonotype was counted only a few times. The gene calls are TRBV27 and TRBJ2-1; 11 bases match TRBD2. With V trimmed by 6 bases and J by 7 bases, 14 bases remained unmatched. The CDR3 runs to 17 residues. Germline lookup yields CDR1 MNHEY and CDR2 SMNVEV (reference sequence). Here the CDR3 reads CASSRPGRASGRNEQFF. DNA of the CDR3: TGTGCCAGCAGCCGCCCAGGTAGGGCTAGCGGGAGGAATGAGCAGTTCTTC.

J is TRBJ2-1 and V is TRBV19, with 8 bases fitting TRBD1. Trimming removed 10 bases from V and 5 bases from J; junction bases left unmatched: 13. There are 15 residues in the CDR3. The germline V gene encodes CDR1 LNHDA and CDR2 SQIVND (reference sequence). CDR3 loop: CATHQPGTGNNEQFF. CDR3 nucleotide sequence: TGTGCCACTCATCAACCGGGGACAGGTAACAATGAGCAGTTCTTC.

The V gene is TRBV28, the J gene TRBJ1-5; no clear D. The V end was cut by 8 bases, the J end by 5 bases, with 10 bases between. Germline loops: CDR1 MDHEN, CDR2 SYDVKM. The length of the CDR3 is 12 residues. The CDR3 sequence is CASVTIDQPQHF. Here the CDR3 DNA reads TGTGCCAGCGTTACGATTGATCAGCCCCAGCATTTT.

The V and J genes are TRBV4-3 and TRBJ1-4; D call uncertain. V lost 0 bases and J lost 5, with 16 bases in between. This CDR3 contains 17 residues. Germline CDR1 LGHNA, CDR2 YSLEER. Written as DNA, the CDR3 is TGCGCCAGCAGCCAAGATTTTATAGGAACGGGGAATGAAAAACTGTTTTTT. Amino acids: CASSQDFIGTGNEKLFF.

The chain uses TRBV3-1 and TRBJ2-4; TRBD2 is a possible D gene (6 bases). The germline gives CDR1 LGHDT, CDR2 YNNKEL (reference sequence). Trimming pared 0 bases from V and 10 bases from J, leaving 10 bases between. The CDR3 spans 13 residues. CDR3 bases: TGTGCCAGCAGCCAAGAAGCGGGCAAGATTCAGTACTTC. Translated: CASSQEAGKIQYF.

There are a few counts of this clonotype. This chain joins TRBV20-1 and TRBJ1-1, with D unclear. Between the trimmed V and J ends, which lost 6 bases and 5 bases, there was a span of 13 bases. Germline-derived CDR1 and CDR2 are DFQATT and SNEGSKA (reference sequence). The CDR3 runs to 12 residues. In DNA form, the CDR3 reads TGCAGTGCCACCGCTCGGGGAACTGAAGCTTTCTTT. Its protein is CSATARGTEAFF.

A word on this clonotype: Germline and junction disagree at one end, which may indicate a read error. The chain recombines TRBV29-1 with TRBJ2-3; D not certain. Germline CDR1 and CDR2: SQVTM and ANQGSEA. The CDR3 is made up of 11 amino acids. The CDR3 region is CSVDGVLGISF. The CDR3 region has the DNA TGCAGCGTTGACGGTGTTTTGGGGATCTCTTTT.

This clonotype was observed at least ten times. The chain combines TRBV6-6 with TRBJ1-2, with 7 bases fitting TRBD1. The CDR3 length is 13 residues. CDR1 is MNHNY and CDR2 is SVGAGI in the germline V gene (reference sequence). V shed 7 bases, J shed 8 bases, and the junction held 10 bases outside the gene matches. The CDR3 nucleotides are TGTGCCAGCACCGCTAAGACAGGGAACGGCTACACCTTC. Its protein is CASTAKTGNGYTF.

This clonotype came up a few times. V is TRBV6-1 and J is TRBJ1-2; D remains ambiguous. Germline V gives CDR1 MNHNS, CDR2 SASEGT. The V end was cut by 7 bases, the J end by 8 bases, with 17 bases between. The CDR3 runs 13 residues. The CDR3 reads CASTRTGGGGYTF. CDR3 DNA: TGTGCCAGCACCAGGACGGGCGGCGGGGGCTACACCTTC.

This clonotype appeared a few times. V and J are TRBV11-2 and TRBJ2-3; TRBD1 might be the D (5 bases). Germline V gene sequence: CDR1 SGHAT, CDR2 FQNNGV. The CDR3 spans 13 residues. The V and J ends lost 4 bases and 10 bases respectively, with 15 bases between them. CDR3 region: CASSWSTAAAQYF. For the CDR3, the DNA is TGTGCCAGCAGCTGGTCGACAGCCGCGGCGCAGTATTTT.

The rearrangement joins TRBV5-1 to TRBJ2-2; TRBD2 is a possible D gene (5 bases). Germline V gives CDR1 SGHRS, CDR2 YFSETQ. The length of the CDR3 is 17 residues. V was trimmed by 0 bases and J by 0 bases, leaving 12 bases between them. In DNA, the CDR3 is TGCGCCAGCAGCTTGGACCCGCCCGGGGCGAACACCGGGGAGCTGTTTTTT. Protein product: CASSLDPPGANTGELFF.